This TCR beta chain is drawn from a study of T cells in Graves' hyperthyroidism and ophthalmopathy. The investigators amplified TCR beta CDR3 regions from RNA transcripts. Primed by the HTBI set, a first-round RT-PCR was run on the TCR CDR3. TCRdb itself ran the multiplex PCR reads through MiXCR, one entry per CDR3 protein. The table has hundreds of thousands of distinct CDR3 sequences, 20% to 25% seen once. This CDR3 comprises 15 residues. Germline CDR1 SGHRS, CDR2 YFSETQ. Trimming pared 4 bases from V and 2 bases from J, leaving 15 bases between. Clinical Activity Scores of at least 3, NOSPECS grades of at least 4 and durations under 3 months characterized ophthalmopathy patients. Orbital computed tomography and thyroid ultrasound, together with serum TRAb and thyroxine and clinical symptoms, were used for diagnoses. PBMCs were obtained from about 9.9 ml fresh peripheral blood. This clonotype was counted a single time.

This clonotype was sampled from a man in his thirties or forties with Graves' ophthalmopathy. The chain recombines TRBV5-1 with TRBJ1-1; D not resolved. Sequencing input: blood. CDR3: CASSDDRSANTEAFF. The CDR3 bases are TGCGCCAGCAGCGACGATAGGAGCGCAAACACTGAAGCTTTCTTT.